Detailed here is one T cell receptor (beta chain). Germline values: CDR1 KGHSH, CDR2 LQKENI. CDR3 size: 16 residues. The germline V and J ends were trimmed by 2 bases and 0 bases, with 11 bases remaining between them. Those enrolled, adults aged roughly 18 to 89 years, came from about two dozen US areas. Cohort allocation depended upon clinical history that participants reported. The sample is drawn from a study of blood T cell repertoires in COVID-19. Study details: Acute-phase and convalescent COVID-19 samples originated in the United States, Italy and Spain. T cells, B-cell-depleted T cells, or PBMCs provided the cDNA or gDNA that served as material.

Sequenced by immunoSEQ multiplex PCR; TCRdb stores in-frame clones only, minus some. The table records fewer than 200,000 clones, about 86% of them present only once. Sequencing was done on a sample of PBMCs or T cells enriched from blood (not recorded which). The TCR sequence derives from a man in his fifties who had recovered from COVID-19. The chain combines TRBV18 with TRBJ1-3, with D hard to call. DNA of the CDR3: TGTGCCAGCTCACCAAATCCAGGCCTCTCTGGAAACACCATATATTTT. Protein sequence: CASSPNPGLSGNTIYF. Filled out from reference TRBV18 and TRBJ1-3, the complete variable domain reads NAGVMQNPRHLVRRRGQEARLRCSPMKGHSHVYWYRQLPEEGLKFMVYLQKENIIDESGMPKERFSAEFPKEGPSILRIQQVVRGDSAAYFCASSPNPGLSGNTIYFGEGSWLTVV.